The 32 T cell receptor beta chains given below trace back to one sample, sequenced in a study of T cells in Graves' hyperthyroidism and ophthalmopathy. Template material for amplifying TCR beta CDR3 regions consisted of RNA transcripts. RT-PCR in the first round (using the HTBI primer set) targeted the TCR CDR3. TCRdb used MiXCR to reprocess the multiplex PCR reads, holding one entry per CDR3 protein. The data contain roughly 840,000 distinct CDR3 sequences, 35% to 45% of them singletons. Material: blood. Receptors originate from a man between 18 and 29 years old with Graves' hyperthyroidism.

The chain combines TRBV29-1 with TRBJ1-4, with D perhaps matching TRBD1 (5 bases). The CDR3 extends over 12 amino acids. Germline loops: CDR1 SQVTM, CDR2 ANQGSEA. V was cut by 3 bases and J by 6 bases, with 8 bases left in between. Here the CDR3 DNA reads TGCAGCGTTGACTCGGGGGATGAAAAACTGTTTTTT. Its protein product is CSVDSGDEKLFF.

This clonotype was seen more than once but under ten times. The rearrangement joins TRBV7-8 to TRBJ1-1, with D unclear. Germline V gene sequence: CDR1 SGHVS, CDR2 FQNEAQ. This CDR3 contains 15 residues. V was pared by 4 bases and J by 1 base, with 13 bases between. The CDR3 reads CASSYLPEENTEAFF. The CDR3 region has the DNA TGTGCCAGCAGCTACCTACCGGAGGAGAACACTGAAGCTTTCTTT.

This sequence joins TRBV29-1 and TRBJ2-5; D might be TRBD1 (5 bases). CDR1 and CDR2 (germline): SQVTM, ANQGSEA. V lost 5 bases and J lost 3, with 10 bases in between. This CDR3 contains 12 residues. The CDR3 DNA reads TGCAGCGTTCTTGACAGCGAAGAGACCCAGTACTTC. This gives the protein CSVLDSEETQYF.

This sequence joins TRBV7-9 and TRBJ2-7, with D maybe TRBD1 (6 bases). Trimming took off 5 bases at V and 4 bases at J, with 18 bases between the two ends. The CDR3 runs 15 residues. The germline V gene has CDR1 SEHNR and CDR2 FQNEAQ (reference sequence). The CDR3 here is CASSAFTGTQYEQYF. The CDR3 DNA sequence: TGTGCCAGCAGCGCCTTCACCGGGACACAATACGAGCAGTACTTC.

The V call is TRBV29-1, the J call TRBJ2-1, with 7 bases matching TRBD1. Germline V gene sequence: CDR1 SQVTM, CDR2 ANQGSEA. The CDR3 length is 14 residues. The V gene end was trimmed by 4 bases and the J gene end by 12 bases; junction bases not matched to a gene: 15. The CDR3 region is CSVGDSLRIRGQFF. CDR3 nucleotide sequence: TGCAGCGTTGGGGACAGCCTCAGGATAAGGGGGCAGTTCTTC.

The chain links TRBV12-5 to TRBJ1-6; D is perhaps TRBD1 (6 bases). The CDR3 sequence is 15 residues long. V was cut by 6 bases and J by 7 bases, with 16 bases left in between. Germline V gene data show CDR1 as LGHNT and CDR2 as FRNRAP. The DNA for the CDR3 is TGTGCTAGTGGCCGTGGGTGGGGGGCGAATTCACCCCTCCACTTT. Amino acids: CASGRGWGANSPLHF.

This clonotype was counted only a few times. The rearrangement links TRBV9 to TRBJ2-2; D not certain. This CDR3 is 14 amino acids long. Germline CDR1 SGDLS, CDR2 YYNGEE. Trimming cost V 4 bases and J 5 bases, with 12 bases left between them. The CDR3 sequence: CASSLPDRTGELFF. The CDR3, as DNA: TGTGCCAGCAGCCTTCCCGACCGGACCGGGGAGCTGTTTTTT.

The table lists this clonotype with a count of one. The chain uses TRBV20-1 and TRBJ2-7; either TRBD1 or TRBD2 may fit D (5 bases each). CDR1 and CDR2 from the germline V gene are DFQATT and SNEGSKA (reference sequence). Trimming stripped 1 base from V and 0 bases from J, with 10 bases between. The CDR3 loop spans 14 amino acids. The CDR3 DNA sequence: TGCAGTGCTAGAGGCGAGGGGAGCTCCTACGAGCAGTACTTC. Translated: CSARGEGSSYEQYF.

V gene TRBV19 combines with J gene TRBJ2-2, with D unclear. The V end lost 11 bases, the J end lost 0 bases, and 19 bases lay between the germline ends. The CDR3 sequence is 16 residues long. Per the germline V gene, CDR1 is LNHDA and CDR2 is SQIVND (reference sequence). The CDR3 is CAWSHPLKANTGELFF. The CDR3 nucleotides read TGTGCCTGGAGTCACCCGTTGAAAGCGAACACCGGGGAGCTGTTTTTT.

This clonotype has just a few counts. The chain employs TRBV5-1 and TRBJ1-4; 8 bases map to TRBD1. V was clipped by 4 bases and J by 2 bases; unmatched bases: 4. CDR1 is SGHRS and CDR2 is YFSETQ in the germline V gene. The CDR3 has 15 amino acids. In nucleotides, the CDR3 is TGCGCCAGCAGCCCCCAGGGGGCGACTAATGAAAAACTGTTTTTT. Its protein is CASSPQGATNEKLFF.

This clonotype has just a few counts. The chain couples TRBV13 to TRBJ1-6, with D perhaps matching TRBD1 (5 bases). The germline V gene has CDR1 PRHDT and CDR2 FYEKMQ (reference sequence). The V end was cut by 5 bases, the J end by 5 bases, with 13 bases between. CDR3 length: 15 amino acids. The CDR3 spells CASSQGTWDNSPLHF. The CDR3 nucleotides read TGTGCCAGCAGCCAAGGGACCTGGGATAATTCACCCCTCCACTTT.

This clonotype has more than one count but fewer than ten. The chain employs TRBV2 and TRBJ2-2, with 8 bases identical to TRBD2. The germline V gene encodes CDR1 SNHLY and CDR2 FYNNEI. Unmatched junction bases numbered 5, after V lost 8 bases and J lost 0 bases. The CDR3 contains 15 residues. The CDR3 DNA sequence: TGTGCCAGCCGGGGGGGTCTGCCGAACACCGGGGAGCTGTTTTTT. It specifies CASRGGLPNTGELFF.

The CDR3 DNA reads TGTGCCAGCAGCTTGGTTATTACGGACCAAGAGACCCAGTACTTC. Residues: CASSLVITDQETQYF. This chain connects TRBV5-8 to TRBJ2-5; D is undetermined. This CDR3 comprises 15 residues. The germline V gene encodes CDR1 SGHTS and CDR2 YDEGEE. V was pared by 0 bases and J by 0 bases, with 9 bases between.

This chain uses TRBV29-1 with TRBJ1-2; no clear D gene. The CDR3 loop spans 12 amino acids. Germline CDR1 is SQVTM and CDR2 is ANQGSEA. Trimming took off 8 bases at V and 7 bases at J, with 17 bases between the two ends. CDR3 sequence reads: CSQADPPGGYTF. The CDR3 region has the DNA TGCAGCCAGGCGGATCCCCCAGGTGGCTACACCTTC. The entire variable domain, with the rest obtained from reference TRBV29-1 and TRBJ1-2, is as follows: SAVISQKPSRDICQRGTSLTIQCQVDSQVTMMFWYRQQPGQSLTLIATANQGSEATYESGFVIDKFPISRPNLTFSTLTVSNMSPEDSSIYLCSQADPPGGYTFGSGTRLTVV.

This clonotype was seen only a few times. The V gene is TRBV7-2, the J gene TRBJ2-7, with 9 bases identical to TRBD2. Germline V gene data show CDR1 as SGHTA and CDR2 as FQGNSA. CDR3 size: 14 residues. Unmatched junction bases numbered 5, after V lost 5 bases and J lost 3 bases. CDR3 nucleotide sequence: TGTGCCAGCAGCACGGGACTAGCCTTCTACGAGCAGTACTTC. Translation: CASSTGLAFYEQYF.

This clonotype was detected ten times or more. CDR3 in DNA: TGTGCCAGCAGCCAAAGGACAGCCTATAATTCACCCCTCCACTTT. Its protein is CASSQRTAYNSPLHF. The chain links TRBV14 to TRBJ1-6, with D possibly TRBD1 on 6 matching bases. Germline V gene sequence: CDR1 SGHDN, CDR2 FVKESK. The CDR3 loop spans 15 amino acids. V dropped 2 bases and J dropped 2 bases, with 7 bases sitting between them. The full variable domain, its missing parts supplied by reference TRBV14 and TRBJ1-6, is EAGVTQFPSHSVIEKGQTVTLRCDPISGHDNLYWYRRVMGKEIKFLLHFVKESKQDESGMPNNRFLAERTGGTYSTLKVQPAELEDSGVYFCASSQRTAYNSPLHFGNGTRLTVT.

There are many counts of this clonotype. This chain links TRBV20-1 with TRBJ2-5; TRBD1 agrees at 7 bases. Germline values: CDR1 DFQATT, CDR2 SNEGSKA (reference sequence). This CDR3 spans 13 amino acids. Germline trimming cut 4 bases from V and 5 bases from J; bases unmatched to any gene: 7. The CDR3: CSAKTGWGETQYF. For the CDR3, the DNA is TGCAGTGCTAAGACAGGGTGGGGGGAGACCCAGTACTTC.

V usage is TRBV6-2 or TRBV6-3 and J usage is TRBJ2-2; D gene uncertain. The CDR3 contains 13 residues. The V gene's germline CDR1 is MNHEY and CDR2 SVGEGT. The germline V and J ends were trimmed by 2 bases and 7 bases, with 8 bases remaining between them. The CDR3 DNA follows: TGTGCCAGCAGTTACATGACTTACGGGGAGCTGTTTTTT. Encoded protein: CASSYMTYGELFF.

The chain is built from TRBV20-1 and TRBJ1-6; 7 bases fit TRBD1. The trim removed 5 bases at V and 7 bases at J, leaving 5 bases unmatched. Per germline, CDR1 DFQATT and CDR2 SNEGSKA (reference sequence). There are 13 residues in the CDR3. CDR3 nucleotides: TGCAGTGCTCCAAAGACAGGGAATTCACCCCTCCACTTT. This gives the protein CSAPKTGNSPLHF.

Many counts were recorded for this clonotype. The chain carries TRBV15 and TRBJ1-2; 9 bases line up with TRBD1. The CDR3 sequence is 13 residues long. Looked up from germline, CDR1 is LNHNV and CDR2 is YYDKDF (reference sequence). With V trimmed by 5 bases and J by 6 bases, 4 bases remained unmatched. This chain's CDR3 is CATSPDRGDGYTF. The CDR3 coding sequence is TGTGCCACCAGCCCGGACAGGGGAGATGGCTACACCTTC.

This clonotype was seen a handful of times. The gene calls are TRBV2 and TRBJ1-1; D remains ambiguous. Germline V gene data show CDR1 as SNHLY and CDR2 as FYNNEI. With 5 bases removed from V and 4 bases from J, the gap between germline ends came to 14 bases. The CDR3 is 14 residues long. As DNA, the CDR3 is TGTGCCAGCAGTTTAGGATTGGGGAGCACTGAAGCTTTCTTT. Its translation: CASSLGLGSTEAFF.

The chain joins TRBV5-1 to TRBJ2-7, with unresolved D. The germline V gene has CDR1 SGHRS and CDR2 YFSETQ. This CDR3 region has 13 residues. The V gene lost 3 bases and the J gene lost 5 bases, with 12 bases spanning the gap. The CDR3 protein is CASSSLPGNEQYF. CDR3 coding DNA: TGCGCCAGCAGCTCGCTACCCGGAAACGAGCAGTACTTC.

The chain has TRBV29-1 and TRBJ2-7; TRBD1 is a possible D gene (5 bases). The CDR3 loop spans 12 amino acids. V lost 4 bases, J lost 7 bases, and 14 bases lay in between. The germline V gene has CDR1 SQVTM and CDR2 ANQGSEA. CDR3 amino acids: CSVVKWGGEQYF. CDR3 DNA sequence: TGCAGCGTTGTGAAGTGGGGCGGTGAGCAGTACTTC.

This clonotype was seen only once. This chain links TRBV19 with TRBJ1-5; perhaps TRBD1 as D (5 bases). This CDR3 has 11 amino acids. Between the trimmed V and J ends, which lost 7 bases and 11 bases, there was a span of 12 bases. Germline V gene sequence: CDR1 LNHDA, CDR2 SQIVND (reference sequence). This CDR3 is CASTHGGTQHF. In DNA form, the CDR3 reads TGTGCCAGTACCCACGGGGGGACCCAGCATTTT.

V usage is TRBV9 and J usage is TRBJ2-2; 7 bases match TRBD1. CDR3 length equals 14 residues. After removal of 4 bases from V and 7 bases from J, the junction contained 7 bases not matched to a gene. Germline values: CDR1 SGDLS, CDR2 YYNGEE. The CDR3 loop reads CASSPYRGSGELFF. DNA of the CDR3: TGTGCCAGCAGCCCGTACAGGGGTAGCGGGGAGCTGTTTTTT.

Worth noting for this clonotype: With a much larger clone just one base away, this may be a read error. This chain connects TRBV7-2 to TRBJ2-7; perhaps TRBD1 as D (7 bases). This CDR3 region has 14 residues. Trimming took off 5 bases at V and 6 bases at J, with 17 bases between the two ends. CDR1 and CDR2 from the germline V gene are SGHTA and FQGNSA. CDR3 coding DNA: TGTGCCAGCAGCCGACCCGGGCAGGGGGGCGAGCAGTACTTC. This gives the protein CASSRPGQGGEQYF.

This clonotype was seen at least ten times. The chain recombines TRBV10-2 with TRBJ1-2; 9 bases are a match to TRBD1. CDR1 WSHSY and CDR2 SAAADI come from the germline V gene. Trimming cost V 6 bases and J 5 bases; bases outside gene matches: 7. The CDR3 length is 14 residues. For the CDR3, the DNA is TGCGCCAGCAGACCGGGACAGGGCTATTATGGCTACACCTTC. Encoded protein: CASRPGQGYYGYTF.

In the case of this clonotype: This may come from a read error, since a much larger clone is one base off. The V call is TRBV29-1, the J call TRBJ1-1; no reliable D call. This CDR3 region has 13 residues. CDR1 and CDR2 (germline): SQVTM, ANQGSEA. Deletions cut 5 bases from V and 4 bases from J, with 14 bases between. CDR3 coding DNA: TGCAGCGTTCACGGACGGATGATCACTGAAGCTTTCTTT. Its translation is CSVHGRMITEAFF.

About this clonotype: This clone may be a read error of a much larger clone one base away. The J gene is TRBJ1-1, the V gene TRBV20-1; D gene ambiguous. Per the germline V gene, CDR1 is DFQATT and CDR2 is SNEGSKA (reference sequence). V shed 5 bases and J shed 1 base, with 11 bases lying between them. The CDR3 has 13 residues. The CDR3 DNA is TGCAGTGCTTCCTCAGACCCGAACACTGAAGCTTTCTTT. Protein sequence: CSASSDPNTEAFF.

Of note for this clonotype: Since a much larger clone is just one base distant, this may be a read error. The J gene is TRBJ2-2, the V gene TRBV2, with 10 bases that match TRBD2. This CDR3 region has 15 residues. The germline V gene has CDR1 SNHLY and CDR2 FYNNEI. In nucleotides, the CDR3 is TGTGCCAGCAGTCGCACCTCTAGCGGGGGTGGGGAGCTGCTTTTT. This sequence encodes CASSRTSSGGGELLF.

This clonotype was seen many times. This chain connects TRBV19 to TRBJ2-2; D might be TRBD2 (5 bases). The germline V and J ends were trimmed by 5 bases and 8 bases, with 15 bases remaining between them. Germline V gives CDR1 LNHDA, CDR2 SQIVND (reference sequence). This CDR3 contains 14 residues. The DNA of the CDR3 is TGTGCCAGTAGTGGACTTCTCGCTTCGGGGGAGCTGTTTTTT. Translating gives CASSGLLASGELFF.

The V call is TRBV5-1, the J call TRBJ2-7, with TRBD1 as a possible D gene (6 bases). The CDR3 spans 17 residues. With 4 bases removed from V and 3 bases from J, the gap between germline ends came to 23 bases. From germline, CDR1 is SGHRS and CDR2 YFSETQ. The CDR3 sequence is CASSQAYSTGNNYEQYF. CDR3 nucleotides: TGCGCCAGCAGCCAGGCATACTCAACAGGGAACAACTACGAGCAGTACTTC.